The following is a T cell receptor beta chain sequence with its context. The entry originates in a study of blood T cell repertoires in COVID-19. About the study: The origin of the acute and convalescent COVID-19 samples was the United States, Italy and Spain. Nucleic acid was either cDNA or gDNA, and it came from T cells, B-cell-depleted T cells, or PBMCs.

The CDR3 runs to 15 residues. Germline CDR1 SGHNT, CDR2 YENEEA. V was shortened by 1 base and J by 1 base, with 10 bases between the two germline ends. Per the authors' pipeline: Nucleated cell number was recorded as an estimate derived from reference gene primer amplification. Method: immunoSEQ multiplex PCR; TCRdb's copy keeps in-frame clones and lacks some. D and trimming were read from the DNA, whereas the V and J calls and clone size are those reported in that table. The sample contains 53,000 or so clones, 70% to 85% of which appear only once. Sequenced material: peripheral blood. The J gene is TRBJ2-5, the V gene TRBV11-3; perhaps TRBD1 as D (6 bases). The TCR was taken from a human donor in a cohort sampled during active COVID-19. The CDR3 loop reads CASSLASTGQETQYF. Here the CDR3 DNA reads TGTGCCAGCAGCTTAGCCTCGACAGGCCAAGAGACCCAGTACTTC.